This entry features one T cell receptor (beta chain) sequence. Clones were read by immunoSEQ multiplex PCR, and TCRdb kept only the in-frame ones, dropping some. Here the sample spans 80,000 or so clones, around 93% being singletons. Germline CDR1 and CDR2: SGHRS and YFSETQ. The ends lost 1 base at V and 3 bases at J; junction bases unmatched: 6. The CDR3 contains 15 residues. The sample is drawn from a study of graft-versus-host responses after intestinal transplantation. Study at large: As for transplant type, recipients had multivisceral, liver-intestinal, or isolated intestinal grafts.

This TCR was recovered from a human patient who received an intestinal transplant, so some T cells may come from the graft donor. The sequencing here drew on PBMCs, taken 98 days after intestinal transplantation. This rearrangement joins TRBV5-1 to TRBJ1-2; 7 nucleotides line up with TRBD1. The CDR3: CASSLYGRGDYGYTF. The CDR3 nucleotides are TGCGCCAGCAGCTTGTACGGCAGGGGGGACTATGGCTACACCTTC.